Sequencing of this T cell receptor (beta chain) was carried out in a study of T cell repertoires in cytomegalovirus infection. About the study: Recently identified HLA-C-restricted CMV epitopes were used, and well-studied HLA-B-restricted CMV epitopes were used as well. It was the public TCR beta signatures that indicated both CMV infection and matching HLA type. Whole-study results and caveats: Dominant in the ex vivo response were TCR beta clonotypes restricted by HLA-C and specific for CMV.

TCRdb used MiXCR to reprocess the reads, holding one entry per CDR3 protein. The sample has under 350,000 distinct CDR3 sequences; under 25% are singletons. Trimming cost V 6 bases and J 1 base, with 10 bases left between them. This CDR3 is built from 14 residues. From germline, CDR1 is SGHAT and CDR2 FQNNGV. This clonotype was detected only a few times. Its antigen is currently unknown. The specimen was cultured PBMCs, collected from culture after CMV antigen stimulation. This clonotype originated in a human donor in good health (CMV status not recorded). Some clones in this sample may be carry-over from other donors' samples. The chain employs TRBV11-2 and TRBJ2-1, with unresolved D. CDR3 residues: CASRVLVSYNEQFF. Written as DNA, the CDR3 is TGTGCCAGCAGAGTACTTGTGTCCTACAATGAGCAGTTCTTC.